These 22 T cell receptor beta chains originate from one sample sequenced in a study of cytomegalovirus exposure and HLA in healthy donors. The primer mix had 60 Vbeta and 13 Jbeta primers. Produced via immunoSEQ multiplex PCR; TCRdb's table is partial and in-frame only. The sample records 200,000 to 250,000 clones, roughly 84% being singletons. Material: PBMCs. The receptor source for this set is a human donor in good health.

The rearrangement joins TRBV5-1 to TRBJ2-2; 10 positions match TRBD2. Germline V gene lookup returns CDR1 SGHRS and CDR2 YFSETQ. V lost 2 bases and J lost 2; bases outside the gene matches: 6. The CDR3 is 17 residues long. DNA of the CDR3: TGCGCCAGCAGCTTTGTAGCGGGAGGCCTAAACACCGGGGAGCTGTTTTTT. Translating it yields CASSFVAGGLNTGELFF.

This clone was found a few times. The chain is built from TRBV18 and TRBJ2-7, with 7 bases fitting TRBD1. Trimming took 5 bases from V and 6 from J; bases not matched to a gene: 4. This CDR3 contains 12 residues. Germline values: CDR1 KGHSH, CDR2 LQKENI. The CDR3 reads CASSSDRVEQYF. The CDR3 coding sequence is TGTGCCAGCTCAAGCGACAGGGTCGAGCAGTACTTC.

The chain recombines TRBV2 with TRBJ2-3, with 7 nucleotides matching TRBD1. Germline V gene data show CDR1 as SNHLY and CDR2 as FYNNEI. This CDR3 is 12 amino acids long. The V gene end was trimmed by 6 bases and the J gene end by 4 bases; junction bases not matched to a gene: 1. CDR3 in amino acids: CASSGTADTQYF. The CDR3 DNA is TGTGCCAGCAGCGGGACAGCAGATACGCAGTATTTT.

This clone was seen only once. The V gene is TRBV10-3, the J gene TRBJ2-3; no clear D gene. Per germline, CDR1 ENHRY and CDR2 SYGVKD. The V gene lost 6 bases and the J gene lost 0 bases, with 7 bases spanning the gap. This CDR3 contains 13 residues. DNA for the CDR3: TGTGCCATCAGACCAACTAGCACAGATACGCAGTATTTT. Its protein is CAIRPTSTDTQYF.

Comment on this clone: At the DNA level, this CDR3 is encoded by other sequences in the same sample as well. The chain joins TRBV15 to TRBJ2-1; 9 nucleotides agree with TRBD1. CDR3 size: 15 residues. The trim removed 0 bases at V and 8 bases at J, leaving 5 bases unmatched. Germline lookup yields CDR1 LNHNV and CDR2 YYDKDF (reference sequence). CDR3 nucleotide sequence: TGTGCCACCAGCAGAGAACAGGGGGCGCTTGATGAGCAGTTCTTC. Translation: CATSREQGALDEQFF.

This clone turned up a few times. This chain links TRBV4-2 with TRBJ2-5, with TRBD2 matching 7 bases. V was clipped by 4 bases and J by 4 bases; unmatched bases: 15. This CDR3 region has 17 residues. Germline assignment: CDR1 LGHNA and CDR2 YNFKEQ. In DNA form, the CDR3 reads TGTGCCAGCAGCCCCGCGTTGGGAGGGAGGAATTCAGAGACCCAGTACTTC. Translation gives CASSPALGGRNSETQYF.

This clone has only a few counts. V usage is TRBV19 and J usage is TRBJ2-5; D is undetermined. Trimming removed 3 bases at V and 5 bases at J, with 16 bases between. Germline values: CDR1 LNHDA, CDR2 SQIVND (reference sequence). The CDR3 is 15 amino acids. CDR3 sequence (DNA): TGTGCCAGTAGTATTCGTACCAACCGGTTCGAGACCCAGTACTTC. This gives the protein CASSIRTNRFETQYF.

V gene TRBV28 combines with J gene TRBJ2-7; D call uncertain. Trimming stripped 5 bases from V and 4 bases from J, with 21 bases between. Germline lookup yields CDR1 MDHEN and CDR2 SYDVKM. This CDR3 is built from 16 residues. The chain's CDR3 is CASSPPPPTGFYEQYF. The CDR3 coding sequence is TGTGCCAGCAGTCCCCCCCCTCCAACCGGGTTTTACGAGCAGTACTTC.

The V gene is TRBV5-1, the J gene TRBJ2-7, with 12 bases aligning to TRBD2. Germline CDR1 SGHRS, CDR2 YFSETQ. The junction had 6 bases not matched to a gene; V was cut back by 2 bases and J by 0 bases. CDR3 length equals 17 residues. The CDR3 reads CASSLWTSGTSSYEQYF. In nucleotides, the CDR3 is TGCGCCAGCAGCTTATGGACTAGCGGGACGTCCTCCTACGAGCAGTACTTC. The variable domain in full, completed from reference TRBV5-1 and TRBJ2-7, reads KAGVTQTPRYLIKTRGQQVTLSCSPISGHRSVSWYQQTPGQGLQFLFEYFSETQRNKGNFPGRFSGRQFSNSRSEMNVSTLELGDSALYLCASSLWTSGTSSYEQYFGPGTRLTVT.

The rearrangement uses TRBV5-6 and TRBJ2-1, with 10 bases fitting TRBD1. The CDR3 totals 19 residues. Germline-derived CDR1 and CDR2 are SGHDT and YYEEEE. Trimming removed 4 bases from V and 5 bases from J; junction bases left unmatched: 18. In DNA, the CDR3 is TGTGCCAGCAGCCTTGAGACAGGGGGCGCTGAGATTGGCGACAATGAGCAGTTCTTC. It yields the protein CASSLETGGAEIGDNEQFF.

The genes are TRBV5-1 and TRBJ1-4, with D possibly TRBD1 on 5 matching bases. This CDR3 is built from 15 residues. The germline CDR1 and CDR2 sequences are SGHRS and YFSETQ. The V and J ends lost 0 bases and 5 bases respectively, with 11 bases between them. The CDR3 DNA is TGCGCCAGCAGCTTGGTGCAGGGAAGGAATGAAAAACTGTTTTTT. Its translation is CASSLVQGRNEKLFF.

This clone was seen more than once but under ten times. The V gene is TRBV9, the J gene TRBJ1-3; 8 bases are a match to TRBD1. CDR3 length equals 17 residues. Germline V CDR1 and CDR2: SGDLS, YYNGEE. The V gene end was trimmed by 4 bases and the J gene end by 4 bases; junction bases not matched to a gene: 13. The CDR3 DNA sequence: TGTGCCAGCAGCTCGAATCAAATGGACAGGGCCGGAAACACCATATATTTT. Translated, it gives CASSSNQMDRAGNTIYF.

This chain connects TRBV27 to TRBJ1-2; weak D call: TRBD1 (6 bases). The CDR3 is 14 amino acids. V lost 0 bases, J lost 2 bases, and 7 bases lay in between. In germline, CDR1 is MNHEY, CDR2 SMNVEV (reference sequence). CDR3 region: CASSLSGQNYGYTF. CDR3 coding DNA: TGTGCCAGCAGTTTATCCGGACAGAACTATGGCTACACCTTC.

The chain recombines TRBV5-4 with TRBJ1-2, with D possibly being TRBD1 (6 bases). The germline gives CDR1 SGHNT, CDR2 YYREEE (reference sequence). V was clipped by 5 bases and J by 4 bases, with 15 bases between them. The CDR3 consists of 14 residues. The CDR3: CASRPTGSGYGYTF. The DNA of the CDR3 is TGTGCCAGCAGACCCACAGGGAGCGGCTATGGCTACACCTTC.

The chain joins TRBV7-3 to TRBJ2-1; 10 bases agree with TRBD2. Germline assignment: CDR1 SGHTA and CDR2 FQGTGA. The junction had 4 bases not matched to a gene; V was cut back by 5 bases and J by 3 bases. There are 15 residues in the CDR3. CDR3 sequence reads: CASSSGLADYNEQFF. In nucleotides, the CDR3 is TGTGCCAGCAGCAGCGGACTAGCGGACTACAATGAGCAGTTCTTC.

The V gene is TRBV9, the J gene TRBJ2-1; 12 bases fit TRBD2. The CDR3 extends over 16 amino acids. Germline CDR1 reads SGDLS; CDR2 reads YYNGEE. The junction had 8 bases not matched to a gene; V was cut back by 2 bases and J by 8 bases. CDR3 in amino acids: CASSVTGTSGWDEQFF. CDR3 bases: TGTGCCAGCAGCGTGACCGGGACTAGCGGGTGGGATGAGCAGTTCTTC.

This clone was seen a single time. J is TRBJ2-2 and V is TRBV15; 10 nucleotides match TRBD2. The CDR3 sequence is 17 residues long. Losses at the gene ends were 1 base for V and 6 bases for J; bases not matched to a gene: 8. From germline, CDR1 is LNHNV and CDR2 YYDKDF (reference sequence). In DNA form, the CDR3 reads TGTGCCACCAGCAGAGCGATGAGCGGGAGGGCCCCCGGGGAGCTGTTTTTT. It encodes CATSRAMSGRAPGELFF.

The CDR3 sequence is CASSESFSGKLFF. Written as DNA, the CDR3 is TGTGCCAGCAGTGAATCTTTTTCGGGAAAACTGTTTTTT. V usage is TRBV25-1 and J usage is TRBJ1-4; the D is unclear. This CDR3 spans 13 amino acids. Germline lookup yields CDR1 MGHDK and CDR2 SYGVNS. V lost 1 base to trimming and J lost 10 bases, with 10 bases between them.

The chain has TRBV7-8 and TRBJ2-7; TRBD1 matches 9 bases. Trimming at V came to 3 bases and at J to 5 bases, leaving 5 bases not matched to a gene. The CDR3 loop spans 14 amino acids. Germline CDR1 reads SGHVS; CDR2 reads FQNEAQ. This chain's CDR3 is CASSFGQGSNEQYF. The CDR3 coding sequence is TGTGCCAGCAGCTTTGGACAGGGGAGTAACGAGCAGTACTTC. The whole variable domain, filled in from reference TRBV7-8 and TRBJ2-7, reads GAGVSQSPRYKVAKRGQDVALRCDPISGHVSLFWYQQALGQGPEFLTYFQNEAQLDKSGLPSDRFFAERPEGSVSTLKIQRTQQEDSAVYLCASSFGQGSNEQYFGPGTRLTVT.

The V and J genes are TRBV2 and TRBJ2-4; 12 positions match TRBD2. The CDR3 has 17 residues. V dropped 8 bases and J dropped 0; count of bases not matched to a gene: 8. The germline CDR1 and CDR2 sequences are SNHLY and FYNNEI. The CDR3 loop is CASVGLAGVLAKNIQYF. DNA of the CDR3: TGTGCCAGCGTGGGACTAGCGGGTGTCCTAGCCAAAAACATTCAGTACTTC.

The chain uses TRBV11-2 and TRBJ1-1; the D gene is possibly TRBD1 (5 bases). The CDR3 runs to 14 residues. Germline CDR1 SGHAT, CDR2 FQNNGV. Trimming removed 5 bases at V and 5 bases at J, with 15 bases between. The CDR3 region is CASSPWRGNTEAFF. The CDR3 DNA is TGTGCCAGCAGCCCCTGGAGGGGAAATACTGAAGCTTTCTTT.

Only one count was recorded for this clone. CDR3 nucleotides: TGTGCCAGCAGCCATTCCGGGACTAGCGGGAGTAATTCCTACAATGAGCAGTTCTTC. Protein sequence: CASSHSGTSGSNSYNEQFF. This chain links TRBV4-2 with TRBJ2-1, with TRBD2 identical over 14 bases. After removal of 3 bases from V and 1 base from J, the junction contained 8 bases not matched to a gene. This CDR3 contains 19 residues. CDR1 and CDR2 from the germline V gene are LGHNA and YNFKEQ.